Below, 13 T cell receptor beta chains from the same sample are listed, as sequenced in a study of cytomegalovirus exposure and HLA in healthy donors. Both 60 Vbeta primers and 13 Jbeta primers went into the PCR. Method: immunoSEQ multiplex PCR; TCRdb's copy keeps in-frame clones and lacks some. Among 90,000 to 110,000 clones, almost 75% were seen once, and the ten largest hold 8.4%. The sequencing input was PBMCs. These receptors were obtained from a middle-aged man in good health and CMV-seronegative.

This clone was recorded a few times. The chain carries TRBV29-1 and TRBJ2-7; 10 nucleotides line up with TRBD1. Germline CDR1 is SQVTM and CDR2 is ANQGSEA. Losses at the gene ends were 4 bases for V and 6 bases for J; bases not matched to a gene: 12. The CDR3 contains 15 residues. The CDR3 region has the DNA TGCAGCGTTGTATCGATAGGGACAGGGGTGGGCGAGCAGTACTTC. The encoded protein is CSVVSIGTGVGEQYF.

The chain carries TRBV19 and TRBJ2-1; TRBD2 matches at 7 bases. V shed 7 bases, J shed 1 base, and the junction held 1 base outside the gene matches. The germline V gene encodes CDR1 LNHDA and CDR2 SQIVND (reference sequence). The CDR3 runs 13 residues. The CDR3 nucleotides are TGTGCCAGTAAGCGGGGATCCTACAATGAGCAGTTCTTC. Residues: CASKRGSYNEQFF. The complete variable domain, with remaining parts taken from reference TRBV19 and TRBJ2-1, reads DGGITQSPKYLFRKEGQNVTLSCEQNLNHDAMYWYRQDPGQGLRLIYYSQIVNDFQKGDIAEGYSVSREKKESFPLTVTSAQKNPTAFYLCASKRGSYNEQFFGPGTRLTVL.

As concerns this clone: One end of the junction fails to match germline, which may point to a read error. The V call is TRBV7-7, the J call TRBJ2-5, with TRBD1 matching 8 bases. The CDR3 is made up of 14 amino acids. In germline, CDR1 is SSHAT, CDR2 FNYEAQ (reference sequence). Written as DNA, the CDR3 is TGTGCTAGCAGCCGCACAGGGGGTGTAGAGACCCAGTACTTC. Translating it yields CASSRTGGVETQYF.

The V call is TRBV27, the J call TRBJ2-5; TRBD2 aligns across 10 bases. There are 16 residues in the CDR3. The V segment lost 5 bases and the J segment 9 bases; nucleotides outside the gene matches: 15. Germline CDR1 reads MNHEY; CDR2 reads SMNVEV (reference sequence). The CDR3 DNA reads as TGTGCCAGCAGTCGCGTAGCGGGGGGACCTAGAGGGGCCCAGTACTTC. Translation: CASSRVAGGPRGAQYF.

The chain carries TRBV2 and TRBJ1-1; D is undetermined. Per germline, CDR1 SNHLY and CDR2 FYNNEI. V dropped 7 bases and J dropped 9 bases, with 18 bases sitting between them. The CDR3 has 13 residues. The CDR3 sequence: CASTPWASPKAFF. For the CDR3, the DNA is TGTGCCAGCACCCCTTGGGCCTCCCCCAAAGCTTTCTTT.

This clone was found a few times. The rearrangement links TRBV4-3 to TRBJ1-4; D remains unclear. This CDR3 has 13 residues. Trimming took off 0 bases at V and 6 bases at J, with 5 bases between the two ends. The germline V gene has CDR1 LGHNA and CDR2 YSLEER. CDR3 bases: TGCGCCAGCAGCCAAGATCTCTATGAAAAACTGTTTTTT. It is translated as CASSQDLYEKLFF.

In its sample, this clone was seen a few times. The rearrangement uses TRBV7-9 and TRBJ1-1; D is perhaps TRBD1 (6 bases). The V gene's germline CDR1 is SEHNR and CDR2 FQNEAQ (reference sequence). The CDR3 has 13 amino acids. Trimming removed 5 bases from V and 3 bases from J, with 10 bases in between. The CDR3: CASSRAGDTEAFF. In nucleotides, the CDR3 is TGTGCCAGCAGCCGGGCAGGGGACACTGAAGCTTTCTTT.

The gene calls are TRBV19 and TRBJ2-7; D unresolved. The V end was cut by 7 bases, the J end by 6 bases, with 19 bases between. Germline-derived CDR1 and CDR2 are LNHDA and SQIVND (reference sequence). The CDR3 has 14 amino acids. This CDR3 reads CASNGAGYLSEQYF. CDR3 in DNA: TGTGCCAGTAATGGCGCAGGCTATCTTAGCGAGCAGTACTTC.

This clone has a handful of counts. This chain joins TRBV4-2 and TRBJ1-1, with D perhaps TRBD1 (6 bases). The V and J ends lost 3 bases and 1 base respectively, with 12 bases between them. The CDR3 loop spans 15 amino acids. Germline assignment: CDR1 LGHNA and CDR2 YNFKEQ. The CDR3 is CASSQTGTKNTEAFF. The CDR3 DNA follows: TGTGCCAGCAGCCAGACCGGGACAAAGAACACTGAAGCTTTCTTT.

This chain links TRBV4-3 with TRBJ1-6; 9 bases map to TRBD1. The CDR3 has 14 amino acids. Germline V gene data show CDR1 as LGHNA and CDR2 as YSLEER. The J segment lost 9 bases and the V segment lost 2 bases, leaving 2 bases of the junction unmatched. Here the CDR3 reads CASSQNRGLSPLHF. Here the CDR3 DNA reads TGCGCCAGCAGCCAAAACAGGGGGCTTTCACCCCTCCACTTT.

This sequence joins TRBV29-1 and TRBJ1-1; D is undetermined. Germline V gene sequence: CDR1 SQVTM, CDR2 ANQGSEA. V lost 3 bases and J 10 bases, leaving 12 bases between the germline ends. This CDR3 comprises 11 residues. CDR3 sequence: CSVESGPGAFF. CDR3 sequence (DNA): TGCAGCGTTGAGTCTGGGCCCGGAGCTTTCTTT.

The chain is built from TRBV5-8 and TRBJ1-1, with D maybe TRBD1 (6 bases). The V end was cut by 2 bases, the J end by 3 bases, with 14 bases between. Germline V gene sequence: CDR1 SGHTS, CDR2 YDEGEE. The CDR3 is 15 amino acids. CDR3 residues: CASSFGRGRDTEAFF. Here the CDR3 DNA reads TGTGCCAGCAGCTTTGGCAGGGGCCGAGACACTGAAGCTTTCTTT.

Concerning this clone itself: The junction does not match germline at one end; this may be a read error. The rearrangement uses TRBV30 and TRBJ2-1; 11 positions match TRBD2. The CDR3 is 12 residues long. Per germline, CDR1 GTSNPN and CDR2 SVGIG (reference sequence). DNA of the CDR3: TGTGCCTGGGGATCGGAGGGACTAGCGGAAATCTTC. Protein sequence: CAWGSEGLAEIF.